These T cell receptor beta chains were read from a single sample in a study of blood T cells in healthy people across ages. Each CDR3 protein is one row after TCRdb ran MiXCR on the 5' RACE reads. The sample lists about 620,000 distinct CDR3 sequences; 20% to 25% were seen once. The sequenced material came from blood. The receptors were sampled from a man between 65 and 85 years old in good health. CDR3s include the opening cysteine and the closing phenylalanine or tryptophan. A D gene is named only where the DNA matches it firmly. The size field is filled for only some rows; it gives once, few, many or a size class.

size | D | J | V | DNA | CDR3
few | . | TRBJ2-7 | TRBV28 | TGTGCCAGCAGTTTTGGATCTACCTACGAGCAGTACTTC | CASSFGSTYEQYF
. | . | TRBJ1-2 | TRBV5-1 | TGCGCCAGCAGCAACCTGGGGGACGGATATGGCTACACCTTC | CASSNLGDGYGYTF
. | TRBD1 | TRBJ1-2 | TRBV12-3/TRBV12-4 | TGTGCCAGCAGTTTAGAAGGGACAGGGGGCGACTATGGCTACACCTTC | CASSLEGTGGDYGYTF
few | . | TRBJ2-4 | TRBV29-1 | TGCAGCGTTGAGGGGGGTGAGGACATTCAGTACTTC | CSVEGGEDIQYF
few | TRBD1 | TRBJ2-7 | TRBV7-2 | TGTGCCAGCAGCTCGACAGGGGAGTACGAGCAGTACTTC | CASSSTGEYEQYF
few | . | TRBJ2-5 | TRBV5-6 | TGTGCCAGCAGCTTGGGGGGTCCCTTTCAAGAGACCCAGTACTTC | CASSLGGPFQETQYF
many | . | TRBJ2-5 | TRBV29-1 | TGCAGCGTCTTGGGGTTCCAAGAGACCCAGTACTTC | CSVLGFQETQYF
. | . | TRBJ2-1 | TRBV7-3 | TGTGCCAGCAGCAGGTCGGGTAGCGGATACAATGAGCAGTTCTTC | CASSRSGSGYNEQFF
. | . | TRBJ2-3 | TRBV18 | TGTGCCAGCTCACCAGGGCAGACAGATACGCAGTATTTT | CASSPGQTDTQYF
. | . | TRBJ2-6 | TRBV20-1 | TGCAGTGCTAGACAGGGCGGCTCTGGGGCCAACGTCCTGACTTTC | CSARQGGSGANVLTF
. | TRBD1 | TRBJ2-7 | TRBV18 | TGTGCCAGCTCACCCCAGGGGGTGAGGGGCGAGCAGTACTTC | CASSPQGVRGEQYF
few | TRBD1 | TRBJ1-5 | TRBV7-2 | TGTGCCAGCAGCTTGGCCGGGACAGGGGTAGCCCAGCCCCAGCATTTT | CASSLAGTGVAQPQHF
. | . | TRBJ2-2 | TRBV18 | TGTGCCAGCTCACCGCCGGGACTTAAGACCGGGGAGCTGTTTTTT | CASSPPGLKTGELFF
few | TRBD2 | TRBJ2-1 | TRBV28 | TGTGCCAGCAGTTTCCCGCGGGGAAGGACTAGCGGGGTCAATGAGCAGTTCTTC | CASSFPRGRTSGVNEQFF
. | . | TRBJ2-1 | TRBV20-1 | TGCAGTGCTAGAGGCCAGGGGGGACCCTACAATGAGCAGTTCTTC | CSARGQGGPYNEQFF
. | . | TRBJ2-4 | TRBV20-1 | TGCAGTGTGGGGACCAAAAACATTCAGTACTTC | CSVGTKNIQYF
. | . | TRBJ2-1 | TRBV14 | TGTGCCAGCAAGGTGGGACGCACCTCCAATGAGCAGTTCTTC | CASKVGRTSNEQFF
. | TRBD1 | TRBJ1-3 | TRBV7-8 | TGTGCCAGCAGCTTCCGCGACAGGGGATCAACTGGAAACACCATATATTTT | CASSFRDRGSTGNTIYF
. | TRBD2 | TRBJ2-3 | TRBV20-1 | TGCAGTGCTAGCTTCCGGGAGGGCCGTGATACGCAGTATTTT | CSASFREGRDTQYF
. | . | TRBJ2-1 | TRBV9 | TGTGCCAGCAGCGTAGTTGCGGGAAGAACCAATGAGCAGTTCTTC | CASSVVAGRTNEQFF
. | . | TRBJ2-3 | TRBV3-1 | TGTGCCAGCAGCCAAGGGGTGCGGCGGAGCACAGATACGCAGTATTTT | CASSQGVRRSTDTQYF
. | TRBD2 | TRBJ2-7 | TRBV12-3/TRBV12-4 | TGTGCCAGCAGTATTACTAGCGTGGACGAGCAGTACTTC | CASSITSVDEQYF
. | . | TRBJ1-5 | TRBV25-1 | TGTGCCAGCAGTGGAGGGCTCCCTAATCAGCCCCAGCATTTT | CASSGGLPNQPQHF
. | . | TRBJ2-6 | TRBV20-1 | TGCAGTGCTAGAGACGGGGCTGGGGCCAACGTCCTGACTTTC | CSARDGAGANVLTF
. | TRBD1 | TRBJ1-5 | TRBV2 | TGTGCCAGCAGTGACGACAGGGGCAATCAGCCCCAGCATTTT | CASSDDRGNQPQHF
. | TRBD2 | TRBJ2-1 | TRBV7-2 | TGTGCCAGCAGCTTTCAACTAGCGGGAGGGGACAATGAGCAGTTCTTC | CASSFQLAGGDNEQFF
few | . | TRBJ1-2 | TRBV29-1 | TGCAGCGTTGATAACTACTATGGCTACACCTTC | CSVDNYYGYTF